The 30 T cell receptor beta chains presented below share a single source sample, sequenced in a study of T-cell reconstitution after alpha-beta-depleted transplantation in children. TCRbeta library preparation incorporated unique molecular identifiers. TCRdb reprocessed the PCR reads via MiXCR and lists one record per CDR3 protein. Of roughly 790,000 distinct CDR3 sequences in the sample, roughly 15% were seen once. This specimen consisted of PBMCs, mostly from graft donor cells, obtained 360 days after TCRalphabeta/CD19-depleted stem cell transplant. The receptor set was obtained from a male patient under 18 who had a stem cell transplant for acute lymphoblastic leukemia, so the T cells may come from the graft donor.

In the case of this clonotype: A much larger clone differs from this one at a single base, so this may be a read error. V and J are TRBV6-5 and TRBJ1-1; D uncertain. The CDR3 has 14 amino acids. With 2 bases removed from V and 0 bases from J, the gap between germline ends came to 7 bases. In germline, CDR1 is MNHEY, CDR2 SVGAGI. The CDR3 bases are TGTGCCAGCAGTTACGGGGAATTGAACACTGAAGCTTTCTTT. As protein: CASSYGELNTEAFF.

This clonotype was counted ten times or more. V usage is TRBV20-1 and J usage is TRBJ2-7; TRBD1 aligns across 9 bases. Germline loops: CDR1 DFQATT, CDR2 SNEGSKA (reference sequence). This CDR3 is 14 amino acids long. Trimming at V came to 3 bases and at J to 5 bases, leaving 8 bases not matched to a gene. CDR3 amino acids: CSASPGTGNNEQYF. CDR3 DNA: TGCAGTGCTAGCCCCGGGACAGGGAACAACGAGCAGTACTTC.

V is TRBV5-1 and J is TRBJ1-1; D unresolved. The ends were cut back, 0 bases at V and 3 bases at J, with 12 bases in the middle. Germline CDR1 reads SGHRS; CDR2 reads YFSETQ. The CDR3 extends over 15 amino acids. CDR3 sequence (DNA): TGCGCCAGCAGCTTGGCCCCTCTCCTCGACACTGAAGCTTTCTTT. Translating it yields CASSLAPLLDTEAFF.

V is TRBV6-1 and J is TRBJ1-1, with 7 bases lining up with TRBD1. The CDR3 is made up of 13 amino acids. J was trimmed by 5 bases and V by 6 bases; bases with no gene match: 6. Germline V gives CDR1 MNHNS, CDR2 SASEGT. Written as DNA, the CDR3 is TGTGCCAGCAGCGACAGGGTAAGAACTGAAGCTTTCTTT. It encodes CASSDRVRTEAFF.

The CDR3 protein is CATSRVRGGGSYEQYF. The CDR3 bases are TGTGCCACCAGCAGAGTTAGGGGGGGCGGATCCTACGAGCAGTACTTC. The chain combines TRBV15 with TRBJ2-7; D perhaps matches TRBD2 (7 bases). This CDR3 spans 16 amino acids. CDR1 and CDR2 from the germline V gene are LNHNV and YYDKDF (reference sequence). V was cut by 1 base and J by 1 base, with 14 bases left in between.

The rearrangement links TRBV20-1 to TRBJ2-1, with a possible D match to TRBD2 (5 bases). This CDR3 spans 17 amino acids. The germline CDR1 and CDR2 sequences are DFQATT and SNEGSKA (reference sequence). Trimming cost V 7 bases and J 0 bases, with 22 bases left between them. In DNA, the CDR3 is TGCAGTGTGTTGGGGAGCAGGACGGCGACCTCCTACAATGAGCAGTTCTTC. Translation gives CSVLGSRTATSYNEQFF.

The chain combines TRBV11-3 with TRBJ2-1; D might be TRBD2 (6 bases). Trimming removed 7 bases at V and 7 bases at J, with 17 bases between. This CDR3 contains 14 residues. The germline V gene has CDR1 SGHNT and CDR2 YENEEA. The CDR3: CASKRDGGWNEQFF. As DNA, the CDR3 is TGTGCCAGCAAAAGGGACGGGGGATGGAATGAGCAGTTCTTC.

The CDR3 nucleotides read TGTGCCAGCTCGGGACTAGCGGGAATAGGCAATGAGCAGTTCTTC. Translation gives CASSGLAGIGNEQFF. This chain uses TRBV12-3 or TRBV12-4 with TRBJ2-1; 13 bases line up with TRBD2. The CDR3 has 15 amino acids. V trimming: 8 bases; J trimming: 6 bases; junction bases outside the gene matches: 7.

The chain has TRBV6-6 and TRBJ2-5, with D perhaps given as TRBD1 or TRBD2 (6 bases each). V was pared by 8 bases and J by 5 bases, with 15 bases between. Germline V gene sequence: CDR1 MNHNY, CDR2 SVGAGI (reference sequence). This CDR3 contains 13 residues. The DNA of the CDR3 is TGTGCCAGCCGGAGGGGGGTAGGGGAGACCCAGTACTTC. This sequence encodes CASRRGVGETQYF.

The chain uses TRBV5-1 and TRBJ2-2, with D perhaps matching TRBD1 (5 bases). V gave up 1 base and J gave up 6 bases, with 22 bases separating them. Germline V gives CDR1 SGHRS, CDR2 YFSETQ. The CDR3 runs 18 residues. Here the CDR3 reads CASSLLPGLGFRSGELFF. The CDR3 DNA is TGCGCCAGCAGCTTGCTTCCAGGGTTGGGTTTCCGGTCCGGGGAGCTGTTTTTT.

The chain recombines TRBV11-2 with TRBJ1-4, with 8 bases lining up with TRBD1. The CDR3 totals 16 residues. Germline-derived CDR1 and CDR2 are SGHAT and FQNNGV. J gave up 6 bases and V 3 bases, and 9 bases lay outside the gene matches. The CDR3 DNA sequence: TGTGCCAGCAGCTTTCCAGGGGGCCTTTATTATGAAAAACTGTTTTTT. Amino acids: CASSFPGGLYYEKLFF.

V usage is TRBV14 and J usage is TRBJ2-2; D remains ambiguous. Germline V gene lookup returns CDR1 SGHDN and CDR2 FVKESK. CDR3 length equals 16 residues. Trimming took 3 bases from V and 1 from J, leaving 12 bases between them. CDR3 coding DNA: TGTGCCAGCAGCCATATAAGGGTGCGGAACACCGGGGAGCTGTTTTTT. It codes for CASSHIRVRNTGELFF. Supplemented by reference TRBV14 and TRBJ2-2, the full variable domain reads EAGVTQFPSHSVIEKGQTVTLRCDPISGHDNLYWYRRVMGKEIKFLLHFVKESKQDESGMPNNRFLAERTGGTYSTLKVQPAELEDSGVYFCASSHIRVRNTGELFFGEGSRLTVL.

This clonotype was counted only a few times. This chain links TRBV5-1 with TRBJ2-2; 14 bases align to TRBD2. The V segment lost 6 bases and the J segment 5 bases; nucleotides outside the gene matches: 3. Germline loops: CDR1 SGHRS, CDR2 YFSETQ. The CDR3 length is 15 residues. The CDR3 nucleotides are TGCGCCAGCAACGGACTAGCGGGAGGTACCGGGGAGCTGTTTTTT. It encodes CASNGLAGGTGELFF.

CDR3 in amino acids: CASSWTESSYEQYF. CDR3 nucleotides: TGTGCCAGCAGTTGGACGGAGAGCTCCTACGAGCAGTACTTC. The V call is TRBV12-3 or TRBV12-4, the J call TRBJ2-7; D is unresolved. Trimming took off 4 bases at V and 0 bases at J, with 10 bases between the two ends. CDR3 length equals 14 residues.

This clonotype was seen more than once but under ten times. The V call is TRBV9, the J call TRBJ1-1; possible D gene TRBD1, 5 bases. The CDR3 extends over 14 amino acids. Germline CDR1 SGDLS, CDR2 YYNGEE. Trimming took off 0 bases at V and 5 bases at J, with 11 bases between the two ends. CDR3 coding DNA: TGTGCCAGCAGCGTAGTAAAGGGGTCGACTGAAGCTTTCTTT. Its protein is CASSVVKGSTEAFF.

This clonotype was observed at least ten times. The chain carries TRBV6-4 and TRBJ2-1; D is possibly TRBD1 (5 bases). V lost 3 bases, J lost 0 bases, and 12 bases lay in between. The germline V gene encodes CDR1 MRHNA and CDR2 SNTAGT. The CDR3 runs 16 residues. The DNA of the CDR3 is TGTGCCAGCAGTGAAGAAGGGGTAGGCTCCTACAATGAGCAGTTCTTC. It specifies CASSEEGVGSYNEQFF.

This clonotype was seen only a few times. The V gene is TRBV5-1, the J gene TRBJ2-7; 9 positions agree with TRBD1. Germline-derived CDR1 and CDR2 are SGHRS and YFSETQ. There are 15 residues in the CDR3. The V gene end was trimmed by 4 bases and the J gene end by 2 bases; junction bases not matched to a gene: 7. In nucleotides, the CDR3 is TGCGCCAGCAGCCCCGGGACAGGGTGGCCCTACGAGCAGTACTTC. Amino acid sequence: CASSPGTGWPYEQYF. Full variable domain (missing parts from reference TRBV5-1 and TRBJ2-7): KAGVTQTPRYLIKTRGQQVTLSCSPISGHRSVSWYQQTPGQGLQFLFEYFSETQRNKGNFPGRFSGRQFSNSRSEMNVSTLELGDSALYLCASSPGTGWPYEQYFGPGTRLTVT.

The table lists this clonotype with many counts. The chain uses TRBV29-1 and TRBJ2-2, with 9 bases fitting TRBD1. V dropped 5 bases and J dropped 4; count of bases not matched to a gene: 5. The CDR3 has 14 amino acids. CDR1 and CDR2 (germline): SQVTM, ANQGSEA. CDR3 nucleotides: TGCAGCGTTTGTGGACAGGGGATCACCGGGGAGCTGTTTTTT. Translating gives CSVCGQGITGELFF.

This clonotype came up a few times. CDR3 DNA sequence: TGTGCCAGCAGCGCTGCCTTGTCGAACGGGAGGTCCCCGGACGAGCAGTACTTC. Protein: CASSAALSNGRSPDEQYF. V gene TRBV27 combines with J gene TRBJ2-7, with 7 bases aligning to TRBD2. V dropped 6 bases and J dropped 5; count of bases not matched to a gene: 22. CDR3 length equals 18 residues. CDR1 and CDR2 from the germline V gene are MNHEY and SMNVEV (reference sequence).

The rearrangement uses TRBV7-3 and TRBJ2-5; D is undetermined. V shed 0 bases and J shed 7 bases, with 9 bases lying between them. The V gene's germline CDR1 is SGHTA and CDR2 FQGTGA. CDR3 length: 13 residues. The CDR3 loop is CASSLTVPRTQYF. The CDR3 bases are TGTGCCAGCAGCTTAACTGTACCCAGGACCCAGTACTTC.

This clonotype was detected a few times. V gene TRBV3-1 combines with J gene TRBJ1-1; D remains unclear. The V end lost 4 bases, the J end lost 0 bases, and 12 bases lay between the germline ends. Germline V gene sequence: CDR1 LGHDT, CDR2 YNNKEL (reference sequence). The CDR3 is 15 residues long. CDR3 in amino acids: CASSPGVFMNTEAFF. As DNA, the CDR3 is TGTGCCAGCAGCCCCGGGGTGTTCATGAACACTGAAGCTTTCTTT.

The chain links TRBV7-9 to TRBJ2-7; maybe TRBD2 (5 bases). Germline assignment: CDR1 SEHNR and CDR2 FQNEAQ (reference sequence). The CDR3 is made up of 16 amino acids. The ends were cut back, 6 bases at V and 0 bases at J, with 18 bases in the middle. Here the CDR3 reads CASSRTVARVSYEQYF. CDR3 nucleotides: TGTGCCAGCAGTCGAACAGTGGCGAGGGTCTCCTACGAGCAGTACTTC.

This clonotype was recorded at least ten times. The genes are TRBV5-6 and TRBJ1-6; the D is unclear. Germline values: CDR1 SGHDT, CDR2 YYEEEE. V lost 1 base and J 6 bases, leaving 8 bases between the germline ends. The CDR3 length is 14 residues. This CDR3 is CASSLTESNSPLHF. DNA of the CDR3: TGTGCCAGCAGCTTGACAGAATCTAATTCACCCCTCCACTTT.

CDR3 bases: TGTGCCAGCAGCGGAGGACAGGGGGCGCCAGGGTGGGGGACAGATACGCAGTATTTT. Its protein product is CASSGGQGAPGWGTDTQYF. V usage is TRBV2 and J usage is TRBJ2-3; 11 bases fit TRBD1. Per germline, CDR1 SNHLY and CDR2 FYNNEI. The CDR3 runs 19 residues. J was trimmed by 3 bases and V by 6 bases; bases with no gene match: 17.

To note about this clonotype: The DNA is omitted, as the CDR3 cannot be located on it reliably, and the CDR3 follows TCRdb's listing. The chain is built from TRBV12-3 or TRBV12-4 and TRBJ2-5; the table's TRBD1 call for D was not verified on the DNA. The CDR3 is made up of 12 amino acids, end residues included. CDR3 amino acids: CASSFAQGAKYF.

The chain carries TRBV6-2 or TRBV6-3 and TRBJ1-1; TRBD1 matches 8 bases. Germline assignment: CDR1 MNHEY and CDR2 SVGEGT. The CDR3 runs 14 residues. V lost 0 bases, J lost 8 bases, and 5 bases stayed unmatched. CDR3 region: CASSYSRQGLEAFF. Written as DNA, the CDR3 is TGTGCCAGCAGTTACTCGCGACAGGGGTTGGAAGCTTTCTTT.

The rearrangement uses TRBV2 and TRBJ2-3; 10 bases match TRBD2. Losses at the gene ends were 6 bases for V and 6 bases for J; bases not matched to a gene: 6. The CDR3 is 14 amino acids. The germline gives CDR1 SNHLY, CDR2 FYNNEI. In nucleotides, the CDR3 is TGTGCCAGCAGGGCTAGCGGGAGTCGGGATACGCAGTATTTT. This gives the protein CASRASGSRDTQYF.

This clonotype has more than one count but fewer than ten. This sequence joins TRBV25-1 and TRBJ2-7, with D possibly being TRBD1 (5 bases). Trimming took 1 base from V and 6 from J, leaving 10 bases between them. Germline V gene sequence: CDR1 MGHDK, CDR2 SYGVNS. The CDR3 has 13 amino acids. The CDR3 DNA is TGTGCCAGCAGTGAATCCGACAGACTCGAGCAGTACTTC. As protein: CASSESDRLEQYF.

With respect to this clonotype: This may be a read error, as it is one base from a much larger clone. The chain recombines TRBV10-3 with TRBJ2-5; 16 nucleotides align to TRBD2. The CDR3 consists of 15 residues. The germline gives CDR1 ENHRY, CDR2 SYGVKD. The CDR3 reads CAIRGTSGRGETQHF. In nucleotides, the CDR3 is TGTGCCATCAGGGGGACTAGCGGGAGGGGAGAGACCCAGCACTTC.

This clonotype was observed a handful of times. The chain recombines TRBV29-1 with TRBJ1-2; D not resolved. CDR3 size: 14 residues. Germline lookup yields CDR1 SQVTM and CDR2 ANQGSEA. The V end was cut by 2 bases, the J end by 4 bases, with 14 bases between. Here the CDR3 DNA reads TGCAGCGTTGAATGCGGGAGGTCTGGCTATGGCTACACCTTC. Translating gives CSVECGRSGYGYTF.